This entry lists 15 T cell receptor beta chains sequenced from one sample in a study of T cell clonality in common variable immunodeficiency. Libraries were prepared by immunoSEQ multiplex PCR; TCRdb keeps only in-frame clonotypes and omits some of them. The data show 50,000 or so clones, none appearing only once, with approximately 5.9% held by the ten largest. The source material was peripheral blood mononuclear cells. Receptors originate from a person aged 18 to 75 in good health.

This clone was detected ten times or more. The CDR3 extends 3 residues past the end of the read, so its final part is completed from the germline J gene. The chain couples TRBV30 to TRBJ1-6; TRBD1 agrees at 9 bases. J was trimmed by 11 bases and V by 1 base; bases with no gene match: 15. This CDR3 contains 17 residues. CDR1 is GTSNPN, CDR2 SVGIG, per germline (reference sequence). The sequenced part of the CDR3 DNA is TGTGCCTGGAGTGACCTTAATCCCGGGACAGGGAGGGCACCC. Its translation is CAWSDLNPGTGRAP. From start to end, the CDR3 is CAWSDLNPGTGRAPLHF.

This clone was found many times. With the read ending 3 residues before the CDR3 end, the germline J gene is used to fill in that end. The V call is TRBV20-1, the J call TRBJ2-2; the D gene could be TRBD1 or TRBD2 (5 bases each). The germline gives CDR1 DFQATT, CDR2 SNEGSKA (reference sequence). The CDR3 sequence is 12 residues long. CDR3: CSARRGNEKLFF. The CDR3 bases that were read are TGCAGTGCTAGGAGGGGTAATGAAAAG.

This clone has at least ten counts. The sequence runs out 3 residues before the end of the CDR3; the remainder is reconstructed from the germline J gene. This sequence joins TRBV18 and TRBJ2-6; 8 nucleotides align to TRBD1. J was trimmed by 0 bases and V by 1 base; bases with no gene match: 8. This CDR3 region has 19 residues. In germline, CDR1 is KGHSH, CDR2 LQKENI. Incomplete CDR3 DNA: TGTGCCAGCTCACCACTCTGGGACAGGAAAAACTCTGGGGCCAACGTC. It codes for CASSPLWDRKNSGANV. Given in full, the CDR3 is CASSPLWDRKNSGANVLTF.

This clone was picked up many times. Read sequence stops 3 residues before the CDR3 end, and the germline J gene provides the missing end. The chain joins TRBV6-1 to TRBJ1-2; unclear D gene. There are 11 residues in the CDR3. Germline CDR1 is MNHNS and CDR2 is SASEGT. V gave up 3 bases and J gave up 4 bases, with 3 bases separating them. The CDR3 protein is CASSDFYGYTF. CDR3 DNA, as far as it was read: TGTGCCAGCAGTGACTTCTATGGC.

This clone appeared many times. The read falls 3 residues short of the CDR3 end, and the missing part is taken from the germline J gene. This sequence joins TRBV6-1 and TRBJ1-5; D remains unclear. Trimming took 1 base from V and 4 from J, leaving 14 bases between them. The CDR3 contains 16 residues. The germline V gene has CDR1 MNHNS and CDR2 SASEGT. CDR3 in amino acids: CASSEVRAGRNQPQHF. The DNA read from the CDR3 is TGTGCCAGCAGTGAAGTAAGGGCAGGCCGTAATCAGCCC.

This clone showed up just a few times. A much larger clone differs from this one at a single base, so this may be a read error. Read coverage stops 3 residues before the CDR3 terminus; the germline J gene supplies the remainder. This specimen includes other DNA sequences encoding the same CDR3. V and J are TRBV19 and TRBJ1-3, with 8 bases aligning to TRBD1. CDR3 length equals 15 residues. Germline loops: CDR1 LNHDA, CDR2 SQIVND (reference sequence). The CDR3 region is CASSPGQGNLNTIYF. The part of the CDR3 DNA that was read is TGTGCCAGTAGTCCCGGACAGGGTAACCTAAACACG.

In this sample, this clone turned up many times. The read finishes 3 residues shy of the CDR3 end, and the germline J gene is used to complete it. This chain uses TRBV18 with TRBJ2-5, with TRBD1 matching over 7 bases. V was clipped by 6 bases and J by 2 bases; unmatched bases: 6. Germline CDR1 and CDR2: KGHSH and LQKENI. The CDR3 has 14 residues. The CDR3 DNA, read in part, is TGTGCCAGCTCTCGGACAGGAGTACAAGAGACC. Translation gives CASSRTGVQET. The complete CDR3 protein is CASSRTGVQETQYF.

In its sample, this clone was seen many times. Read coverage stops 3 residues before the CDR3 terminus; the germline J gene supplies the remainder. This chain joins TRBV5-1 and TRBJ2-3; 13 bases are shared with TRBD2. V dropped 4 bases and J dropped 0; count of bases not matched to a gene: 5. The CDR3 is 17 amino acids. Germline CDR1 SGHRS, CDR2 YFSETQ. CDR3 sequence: CASSGTSGGASTDTQYF. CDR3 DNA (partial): TGCGCCAGCAGCGGAACTAGCGGGGGGGCGAGCACAGATACG.

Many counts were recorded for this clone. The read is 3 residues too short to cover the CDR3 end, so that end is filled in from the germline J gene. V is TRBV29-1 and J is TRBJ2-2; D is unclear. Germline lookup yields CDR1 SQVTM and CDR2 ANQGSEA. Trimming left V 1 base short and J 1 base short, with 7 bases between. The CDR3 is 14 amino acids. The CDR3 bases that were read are TGCAGCGTTGAAGGTCCAGGGAACACCGGGGAG. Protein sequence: CSVEGPGNTGE. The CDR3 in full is CSVEGPGNTGELFF.

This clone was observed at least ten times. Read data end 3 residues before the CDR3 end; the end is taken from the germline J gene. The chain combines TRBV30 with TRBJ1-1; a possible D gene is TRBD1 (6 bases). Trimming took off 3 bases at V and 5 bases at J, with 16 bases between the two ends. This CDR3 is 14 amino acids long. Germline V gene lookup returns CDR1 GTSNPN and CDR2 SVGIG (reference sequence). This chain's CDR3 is CAWRFPGVGTEAFF. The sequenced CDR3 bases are TGTGCCTGGAGATTCCCAGGGGTAGGGACTGAA. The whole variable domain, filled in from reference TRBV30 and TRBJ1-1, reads SQTIHQWPATLVQPVGSPLSLECTVEGTSNPNLYWYRQAAGRGLQLLFYSVGIGQISSEVPQNLSASRPQDRQFILSSKKLLLSDSGFYLCAWRFPGVGTEAFFGQGTRLTVV.

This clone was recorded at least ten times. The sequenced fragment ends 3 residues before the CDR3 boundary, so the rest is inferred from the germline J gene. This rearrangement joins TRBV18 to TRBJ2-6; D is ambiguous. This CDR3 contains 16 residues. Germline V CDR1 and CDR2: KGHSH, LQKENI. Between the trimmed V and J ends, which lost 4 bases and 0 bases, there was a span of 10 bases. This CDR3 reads CASSLVRVSGANVLTF. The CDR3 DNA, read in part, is TGTGCCAGCTCACTAGTAAGGGTCTCTGGGGCCAACGTC.

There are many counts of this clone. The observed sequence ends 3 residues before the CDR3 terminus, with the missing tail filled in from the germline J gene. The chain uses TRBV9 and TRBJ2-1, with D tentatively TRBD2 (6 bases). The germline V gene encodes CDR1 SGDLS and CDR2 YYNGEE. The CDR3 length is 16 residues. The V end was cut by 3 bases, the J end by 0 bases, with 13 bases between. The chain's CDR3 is CASSGSLATSYNEQFF. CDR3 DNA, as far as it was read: TGTGCCAGCAGCGGATCCCTAGCGACCTCCTACAATGAG.

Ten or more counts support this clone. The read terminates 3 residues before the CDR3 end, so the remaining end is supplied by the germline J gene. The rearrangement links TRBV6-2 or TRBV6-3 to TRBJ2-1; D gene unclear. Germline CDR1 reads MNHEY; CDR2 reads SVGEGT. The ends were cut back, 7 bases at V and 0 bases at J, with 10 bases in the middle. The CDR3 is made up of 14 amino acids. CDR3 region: CASIPRYSYNEQFF. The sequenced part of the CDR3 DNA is TGTGCCAGCATTCCTAGATACTCCTACAATGAG.

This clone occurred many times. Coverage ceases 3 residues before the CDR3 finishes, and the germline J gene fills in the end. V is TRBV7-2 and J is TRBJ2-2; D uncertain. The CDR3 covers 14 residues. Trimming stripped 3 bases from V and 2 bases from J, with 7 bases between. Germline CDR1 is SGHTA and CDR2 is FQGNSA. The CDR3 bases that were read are TGTGCCAGCAGCTTTAGTCACAACACCGGGGAG. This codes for CASSFSHNTGE. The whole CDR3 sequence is CASSFSHNTGELFF.

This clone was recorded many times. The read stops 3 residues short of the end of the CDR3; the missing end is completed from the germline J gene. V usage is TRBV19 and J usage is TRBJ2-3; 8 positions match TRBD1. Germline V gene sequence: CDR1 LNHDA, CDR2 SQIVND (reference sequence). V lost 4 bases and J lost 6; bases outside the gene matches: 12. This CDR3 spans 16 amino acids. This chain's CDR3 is CASSTHRGSKRDTQYF. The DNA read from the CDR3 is TGTGCCAGTAGTACTCACAGGGGGTCAAAAAGGGATACG.